The T cell receptor (beta chain) described here comes from a study of molecular identifiers for immune sequencing clone quantification. As for the study in general: Four portions were sequenced after RNA from about 20,000 or 100,000 naive CD8 cells was split five ways in replicates.

The CDR3 is 12 residues long, counting both termini. CDR1 is MNHEY, CDR2 SVGAGI, per germline. Preparation methods for the bulk TCR libraries were those previously described, with listed TCR primers. TCRdb re-analysed the PCR reads in MiXCR, keeping a single row per CDR3 protein. Of some 680,000 distinct CDR3 sequences in the sample, 25% are singletons; the top ten hold 0.78%. When naive CD8 T cells were sorted, they were gated as CD8+CD4-CCR7+CD45RA+. Points from the study as a whole: Beyond 20 RNA copies, clones held over 99% of effector molecules, compared with under 1% in naive cells.

Regarding this clonotype: As yet, its antigen is unknown. This may stem from a read error, because a much larger clone lies one nucleotide away. Here the CDR3 omits its conserved ending phenylalanine or tryptophan, so a read error is the likely source. The DNA is omitted, as the CDR3 cannot be located on it reliably, and the CDR3 follows TCRdb's listing.

The genes are TRBV6-5 and TRBJ2-7; the D segment call TRBD2 is taken from the table without a DNA check. The clonotype was recovered from a human donor in good health. Some libraries in this study had Jurkat cell RNA spiked in. Sequenced: naive CD8+ T cells from blood, with Jurkat cell RNA spiked in. Subset given: FACS-sorted CD8+CD4-CCR7+CD45RA+ naive T cells. The CDR3 sequence is CASSYSGARWYL.